The 13 T cell receptor beta chains in this list originate from one sample, sequenced in a study of response to subunit inactivated influenza vaccine (dated by TCRdb to 2016 to 2019). Library preparation was by RT-PCR. Sequencing used an Illumina HiSeq 2500. The raw public reads went through TCRdb reprocessing: fastp at Q25, MiXCR clone calling, in-frame beta chains kept. Rows with one shared CDR3 protein collapse into an entry with the most common genes and DNA. The sample profile shows about 480,000 distinct CDR3 sequences; 25% of them were found once. Of the sample, approximately 2% is held by the ten largest clones. The source material was CD4+ T cells sorted from PBMCs, sampled 5 days after vaccination. The receptors stem from a man aged 50 or older who received an inactivated influenza vaccine. Donor details come from another sample of the same person, matched by shared clones.

This clonotype was seen repeatedly, ten times or more. The V call is TRBV5-5, the J call TRBJ2-7; 8 bases are a match to TRBD1. The V gene end was trimmed by 0 bases and the J gene end by 3 bases; junction bases not matched to a gene: 5. The germline CDR1 and CDR2 sequences are SGHKS and YYEKEE (reference sequence). CDR3 size: 15 residues. The chain's CDR3 is CASSLVGTGFYEQYF. The DNA of the CDR3 is TGTGCCAGCAGCTTGGTCGGGACAGGCTTCTACGAGCAGTACTTC.

This clonotype was seen a handful of times. In nucleotides, the CDR3 is TGTGCCAGCATCCGACAGGGGGCTGGTCAGCCCCAGCATTTT. Translation gives CASIRQGAGQPQHF. V is TRBV6-1 and J is TRBJ1-5, with 10 bases fitting TRBD1. V was clipped by 7 bases and J by 6 bases; unmatched bases: 6. This CDR3 spans 14 amino acids. CDR1 and CDR2 (germline): MNHNS, SASEGT.

This chain connects TRBV11-2 to TRBJ2-2; D might be TRBD2 (6 bases). This CDR3 has 16 amino acids. CDR1 and CDR2 from the germline V gene are SGHAT and FQNNGV. V lost 4 bases and J lost 3, with 15 bases in between. CDR3 sequence (DNA): TGTGCCAGCAGCTCGGGGGTATCCTTGGACACCGGGGAGCTGTTTTTT. Translating it yields CASSSGVSLDTGELFF.

The J gene is TRBJ2-3, the V gene TRBV5-1, with 9 positions matching TRBD2. The CDR3 sequence is 17 residues long. CDR1 is SGHRS, CDR2 YFSETQ, per germline. V dropped 4 bases and J dropped 0; count of bases not matched to a gene: 9. This chain's CDR3 is CASSTRPSGESTDTQYF. The CDR3 DNA reads as TGCGCCAGCAGCACCCGCCCTAGCGGGGAAAGCACAGATACGCAGTATTTT.

This clonotype was detected a few times. This chain connects TRBV5-2 to TRBJ2-3; the D call in the table, TRBD2, was not verified against the DNA. TRBV5-2 is annotated as a pseudogene. The CDR3 extends over 24 amino acids. The CDR3 DNA reads TGTGCCAGCAACACCCCTGGGGGTGAGCACTCCCCTACCTCCGCGCGCGCTAGCACAGATACGCAGTATTTT. Residues: CASNTPGGEHSPTSARASTDTQYF.

This clonotype was seen many times. CDR3 DNA: TGTGCCAGCACCAAACAGGCTAACTCTGGAAACACCATATATTTT. This translates into CASTKQANSGNTIYF. The chain links TRBV6-1 to TRBJ1-3, with D tentatively TRBD1 (5 bases). Germline CDR1 reads MNHNS; CDR2 reads SASEGT. The V gene lost 7 bases and the J gene lost 0 bases, with 13 bases spanning the gap. The CDR3 spans 15 residues.

The chain joins TRBV9 to TRBJ1-6; TRBD1 might be the D (5 bases). This CDR3 is 14 amino acids long. Germline-derived CDR1 and CDR2 are SGDLS and YYNGEE. Trimming shortened V by 0 bases and J by 10 bases, and 11 bases separated the two germline ends. CDR3 region: CASSVGGRDSPLHF. As DNA, the CDR3 is TGTGCCAGCAGCGTAGGCGGGAGGGACTCACCCCTCCACTTT.

The V call is TRBV10-1, the J call TRBJ1-1, with D possibly being TRBD1 (5 bases). Trimming took off 2 bases at V and 0 bases at J, with 10 bases between the two ends. The germline CDR1 and CDR2 sequences are WNHNN and SYGVQD (reference sequence). This CDR3 contains 15 residues. The CDR3 DNA reads as TGCGCCAGCAGTGAGCTTGGGACGGTGAACACTGAAGCTTTCTTT. This codes for CASSELGTVNTEAFF.

The genes are TRBV20-1 and TRBJ2-7; D not certain. The germline CDR1 and CDR2 sequences are DFQATT and SNEGSKA (reference sequence). The CDR3 totals 14 residues. The V and J ends lost 0 bases and 0 bases respectively, with 9 bases between them. The CDR3 DNA follows: TGCAGTGCTAGAGATCTGGCGGTCTCCTACGAGCAGTACTTC. Translation gives CSARDLAVSYEQYF.

This clonotype turned up a few times. The chain carries TRBV7-2 and TRBJ2-7, with TRBD1 matching 11 bases. Looked up from germline, CDR1 is SGHTA and CDR2 is FQGNSA. V shed 4 bases, J shed 2 bases, and the junction held 4 bases outside the gene matches. The CDR3 spans 15 residues. The chain's CDR3 is CASSSRDRGAYEQYF. The CDR3 bases are TGTGCCAGCAGCTCCCGGGACAGGGGGGCCTACGAGCAGTACTTC. The variable domain in full, completed from reference TRBV7-2 and TRBJ2-7, reads GAGVSQSPSNKVTEKGKDVELRCDPISGHTALYWYRQSLGQGLEFLIYFQGNSAPDKSGLPSDRFSAERTGGSVSTLTIQRTQQEDSAVYLCASSSRDRGAYEQYFGPGTRLTVT.

The sample holds a few counts of this clonotype. The chain combines TRBV12-3 or TRBV12-4 with TRBJ2-5, with D perhaps given as TRBD1 or TRBD2 (6 bases each). V lost 8 bases, J lost 5 bases, and 15 bases lay in between. The CDR3 extends over 13 amino acids. The CDR3 nucleotides are TGTGCCAGCGCGTGGGGGGCCGGGGAGACCCAGTACTTC. Encoded protein: CASAWGAGETQYF.

V usage is TRBV20-1 and J usage is TRBJ1-2; 8 bases agree with TRBD1. Per germline, CDR1 DFQATT and CDR2 SNEGSKA (reference sequence). The V gene end was trimmed by 4 bases and the J gene end by 8 bases; junction bases not matched to a gene: 12. This CDR3 is built from 14 residues. In nucleotides, the CDR3 is TGCAGTGCTAAGGGACAGGCTAGCAGTTCGGGCTACACCTTC. This gives the protein CSAKGQASSSGYTF.

This clonotype was recorded a few times. This chain joins TRBV7-9 and TRBJ1-1; D uncertain. The CDR3 totals 14 residues. CDR1 is SEHNR, CDR2 FQNEAQ, per germline (reference sequence). The V and J ends lost 5 bases and 5 bases respectively, with 15 bases between them. CDR3 region: CASSPFGGITEAFF. CDR3 in DNA: TGTGCCAGCAGCCCTTTTGGAGGGATAACTGAAGCTTTCTTT.